The 19 T cell receptor beta chains in this list originate from one sample, sequenced in a study of beta chain features in type 1 diabetes. Overall study findings and caveats: Among patients with Type 1 diabetes, TCRB CDR3s were moderately but significantly shorter in every one of the four CD4+ subsets.

These receptors lack a known antigen. TCRB transcripts that were expressed got sequenced, as all of the isolated RNA had been reverse transcribed. The repertoire was sequenced with immunoSEQ multiplex PCR; TCRdb's copy has only in-frame clones and lacks some. In the table there are around 650,000 clones, around 12% of which are singletons. Sequencing used naive CD4+ T cells from blood. The receptors were sampled from a man between 25 and 39 years old with type 1 diabetes.

The chain has TRBV18 and TRBJ1-1; D is perhaps TRBD1 (6 bases). Germline V gene data show CDR1 as KGHSH and CDR2 as LQKENI. The V end lost 5 bases, the J end lost 1 base, and 11 bases lay between the germline ends. This CDR3 contains 14 residues. The CDR3 reads CASSYNRENTEAFF. The CDR3 DNA follows: TGTGCCAGCTCATACAACAGGGAGAACACTGAAGCTTTCTTT.

This clone was counted a few times. V gene TRBV27 combines with J gene TRBJ2-3; possibly TRBD1 for D (6 bases). Trimming removed 2 bases at V and 0 bases at J, with 6 bases between. The length of the CDR3 is 14 residues. CDR1 MNHEY and CDR2 SMNVEV come from the germline V gene (reference sequence). CDR3 bases: TGTGCCAGCAGTTTAAGGGGGAGCACAGATACGCAGTATTTT. Translating it yields CASSLRGSTDTQYF.

The chain is built from TRBV6-6 and TRBJ1-5; 7 bases are shared with TRBD1. Trimming removed 7 bases from V and 2 bases from J; junction bases left unmatched: 2. Looked up from germline, CDR1 is MNHNY and CDR2 is SVGAGI (reference sequence). The length of the CDR3 is 13 residues. CDR3 in amino acids: CASIQGGNQPQHF. CDR3 nucleotides: TGTGCCAGCATTCAGGGGGGCAATCAGCCCCAGCATTTT.

The chain recombines TRBV2 with TRBJ1-3; D is ambiguous. The V end was cut by 8 bases, the J end by 1 base, with 12 bases between. CDR3 length: 14 residues. Germline V gives CDR1 SNHLY, CDR2 FYNNEI. The CDR3 is CASSPRGSGNTIYF. CDR3 nucleotide sequence: TGTGCCAGCTCCCCCCGCGGGTCTGGAAACACCATATATTTT.

The chain combines TRBV7-2 with TRBJ2-7; 11 positions match TRBD2. V lost 1 base and J lost 7; bases outside the gene matches: 12. This CDR3 is built from 17 residues. Germline CDR1 is SGHTA and CDR2 is FQGNSA. The CDR3, as DNA: TGTGCCAGCAGCTTAGTAGCTAGCGGGGGGCTCGAACGGGAGCAGTACTTC. It encodes CASSLVASGGLEREQYF. The full variable domain, with the rest looked up from reference TRBV7-2 and TRBJ2-7, is GAGVSQSPSNKVTEKGKDVELRCDPISGHTALYWYRQSLGQGLEFLIYFQGNSAPDKSGLPSDRFSAERTGGSVSTLTIQRTQQEDSAVYLCASSLVASGGLEREQYFGPGTRLTVT.

CDR3 coding DNA: TGTGCCAGCAGCTCTACCGGGACGGCGACTCATGGCTACACCTTC. The encoded protein is CASSSTGTATHGYTF. The V call is TRBV5-4, the J call TRBJ1-2, with D possibly TRBD1 on 5 matching bases. The germline V gene has CDR1 SGHNT and CDR2 YYREEE (reference sequence). CDR3 length: 15 amino acids. Trimming pared 3 bases from V and 6 bases from J, leaving 18 bases between.

The rearrangement uses TRBV12-5 and TRBJ2-2; 14 positions agree with TRBD2. Germline V gene sequence: CDR1 LGHNT, CDR2 FRNRAP. After removal of 5 bases from V and 6 bases from J, the junction contained 5 bases not matched to a gene. CDR3 length: 16 amino acids. This CDR3 is CASGPGTSGGPGELFF. The CDR3 DNA is TGTGCTAGTGGTCCCGGGACTAGCGGGGGCCCCGGGGAGCTGTTTTTT.

This clone was counted a few times. The V call is TRBV5-1, the J call TRBJ2-3; D perhaps matches TRBD2 (6 bases). In germline, CDR1 is SGHRS, CDR2 YFSETQ. CDR3 size: 16 residues. V gave up 3 bases and J gave up 1 base, with 15 bases separating them. In DNA, the CDR3 is TGCGCCAGCAGCTGGCGGGATCCTAGCGGCACAGATACGCAGTATTTT. Its translation: CASSWRDPSGTDTQYF.

The V and J genes are TRBV4-3 and TRBJ2-7; D is undetermined. Trimming cost V 4 bases and J 0 bases, with 19 bases left between them. Germline CDR1 is LGHNA and CDR2 is YSLEER. The CDR3 has 17 residues. The CDR3 DNA is TGCGCCAGCAGCCCAATTGGTCGTGCCCCGAGCTCCTACGAGCAGTACTTC. Protein: CASSPIGRAPSSYEQYF.

Worth noting for this clone: Other DNA variants within this sample encode the same CDR3. The V gene is TRBV5-6, the J gene TRBJ2-3; D uncertain. V lost 0 bases and J lost 6, with 2 bases in between. Per the germline V gene, CDR1 is SGHDT and CDR2 is YYEEEE. CDR3 length: 11 residues. DNA of the CDR3: TGTGCCAGCAGCTTGGGGGATACGCAGTATTTT. As protein: CASSLGDTQYF. The variable domain in full, with the rest retrieved from reference TRBV5-6 and TRBJ2-3, is DAGVTQSPTHLIKTRGQQVTLRCSPKSGHDTVSWYQQALGQGPQFIFQYYEEEERQRGNFPDRFSGHQFPNYSSELNVNALLLGDSALYLCASSLGDTQYFGPGTRLTVL.

CDR3 region: CAWSIGTGGSDTQYF. The CDR3 DNA follows: TGTGCCTGGAGTATCGGGACAGGGGGATCAGATACGCAGTATTTT. This rearrangement joins TRBV30 to TRBJ2-3; 11 nucleotides agree with TRBD1. After removal of 2 bases from V and 4 bases from J, the junction contained 5 bases not matched to a gene. Germline assignment: CDR1 GTSNPN and CDR2 SVGIG (reference sequence). There are 15 residues in the CDR3.

This chain links TRBV4-3 with TRBJ1-6; no clear D. The V gene lost 0 bases and the J gene lost 7 bases, with 10 bases spanning the gap. Germline V lookup: CDR1 LGHNA, CDR2 YSLEER. CDR3 length: 15 amino acids. The CDR3 loop reads CASSQEGMINSPLHF. CDR3 nucleotides: TGCGCCAGCAGCCAAGAGGGTATGATAAATTCACCCCTCCACTTT.

This clone showed up just a few times. The chain couples TRBV13 to TRBJ2-1, with 13 bases aligning to TRBD2. The CDR3 loop spans 16 amino acids. V was pared by 5 bases and J by 10 bases, with 11 bases of the junction left unmatched. CDR1 PRHDT and CDR2 FYEKMQ come from the germline V gene (reference sequence). CDR3: CASSRRGLAGPREQFF. Written as DNA, the CDR3 is TGTGCCAGCAGCAGACGGGGACTAGCGGGGCCTAGGGAGCAGTTCTTC.

The V call is TRBV4-3, the J call TRBJ1-4, with TRBD1 matching 8 bases. The CDR3 totals 17 residues. V lost 0 bases to trimming and J lost 3 bases; unmatched junction nucleotides: 6. The V gene's germline CDR1 is LGHNA and CDR2 YSLEER. This chain's CDR3 is CASSQDAGGLANEKLFF. DNA for the CDR3: TGCGCCAGCAGCCAAGATGCAGGGGGCTTAGCTAATGAAAAACTGTTTTTT.

This clone was seen a few times. J is TRBJ1-5 and V is TRBV4-3; D unclear. The germline gives CDR1 LGHNA, CDR2 YSLEER. The ends were cut back, 0 bases at V and 0 bases at J, with 6 bases in the middle. The CDR3 sequence is 15 residues long. The CDR3 spells CASSQDRYSNQPQHF. DNA of the CDR3: TGCGCCAGCAGCCAAGACAGATATAGCAATCAGCCCCAGCATTTT.

This chain connects TRBV5-4 to TRBJ2-2; the D is unclear. V lost 4 bases, J lost 6 bases, and 10 bases lay in between. Germline CDR1 reads SGHNT; CDR2 reads YYREEE (reference sequence). CDR3 length equals 13 residues. The CDR3 loop reads CASSPRRAGELFF. The CDR3, as DNA: TGTGCCAGCAGCCCGCGAAGGGCCGGGGAGCTGTTTTTT. The full variable domain, rest sourced from reference TRBV5-4 and TRBJ2-2, is ETGVTQSPTHLIKTRGQQVTLRCSSQSGHNTVSWYQQALGQGPQFIFQYYREEENGRGNFPPRFSGLQFPNYSSELNVNALELDDSALYLCASSPRRAGELFFGEGSRLTVL.

This clone has a single count. V is TRBV9 and J is TRBJ2-1; the match to TRBD1 covers 7 bases. CDR3 length equals 16 residues. V lost 0 bases and J lost 0; bases outside the gene matches: 3. Germline values: CDR1 SGDLS, CDR2 YYNGEE. As DNA, the CDR3 is TGTGCCAGCAGCGTAGTATGGGACAGCTCCTACAATGAGCAGTTCTTC. It yields the protein CASSVVWDSSYNEQFF.

This clone was seen more than once but under ten times. The chain uses TRBV27 and TRBJ2-1, with D perhaps matching TRBD2 (5 bases). This CDR3 is built from 15 residues. Trimming took 6 bases from V and 0 from J, leaving 12 bases between them. Germline V gene data show CDR1 as MNHEY and CDR2 as SMNVEV (reference sequence). The CDR3, as DNA: TGTGCCAGCAGCGGCGGGTCGACCTCCTACAATGAGCAGTTCTTC. It codes for CASSGGSTSYNEQFF.

This clone appeared once. The chain has TRBV9 and TRBJ2-2, with 12 nucleotides matching TRBD2. The CDR3 runs to 17 residues. Germline V gives CDR1 SGDLS, CDR2 YYNGEE. The V gene end was trimmed by 2 bases and the J gene end by 3 bases; junction bases not matched to a gene: 5. The CDR3 is CASSVDTSGRYTGELFF. The CDR3 coding sequence is TGTGCCAGCAGCGTTGATACTAGCGGGAGGTACACCGGGGAGCTGTTTTTT.